The rows below give T cell receptor beta chains drawn from one sample of a study of human T cells and chemical hapten exposure. One entry per CDR3 protein results from TCRdb running MiXCR on the RACE reads. The data show more than 60,000 distinct CDR3 sequences, under 10% seen once. Sequenced input: whole blood. The origin of the receptors is a male donor in good health. Some clones in this sample may be carry-over from other donors' samples. Each CDR3 is given with its conserved first and last residue. The order of the fields is V gene, D gene, clone size, J gene, CDR3 protein, CDR3 DNA. The D gene is left open where the match is weak. Some rows mark clone size as missing; the rest say once, few, many or name a class of expanded clone.

V gene: TRBV9
D gene: TRBD1
clone size: NA
J gene: TRBJ1-5
CDR3 protein: CASSVSDRGDQPQHF
CDR3 DNA: TGTGCCAGCAGCGTATCGGACAGGGGGGATCAGCCCCAGCATTTT

V gene: TRBV24-1
D gene: NA
clone size: NA
J gene: TRBJ2-1
CDR3 protein: CATSDPTPGGNNEQFF
CDR3 DNA: TGTGCCACCAGTGATCCGACTCCTGGAGGAAACAATGAGCAGTTCTTC

V gene: TRBV4-1
D gene: NA
clone size: many
J gene: TRBJ2-5
CDR3 protein: CASSQDLSGQETQYF
CDR3 DNA: TGCGCCAGCAGCCAAGATTTAAGCGGCCAAGAGACCCAGTACTTC

V gene: TRBV28
D gene: NA
clone size: NA
J gene: TRBJ2-2
CDR3 protein: CASSRRMGTGELFF
CDR3 DNA: TGTGCCAGCAGTCGCAGGATGGGCACCGGGGAGCTGTTTTTT

V gene: TRBV5-1
D gene: NA
clone size: many
J gene: TRBJ2-7
CDR3 protein: CASSPDTYEQYF
CDR3 DNA: TGCGCCAGCAGCCCGGATACCTACGAGCAGTACTTC

V gene: TRBV12-3/TRBV12-4
D gene: TRBD1
clone size: NA
J gene: TRBJ1-3
CDR3 protein: CASSLRQGRNTIYF
CDR3 DNA: TGTGCCAGCAGTTTGAGACAGGGAAGAAACACCATATATTTT

V gene: TRBV7-9
D gene: NA
clone size: NA
J gene: TRBJ2-1
CDR3 protein: CASSLGLDWGNEQFF
CDR3 DNA: TGTGCCAGCAGCTTAGGACTAGATTGGGGGAATGAGCAGTTCTTC

V gene: TRBV15
D gene: NA
clone size: NA
J gene: TRBJ2-7
CDR3 protein: CATSRGGGSDEQYF
CDR3 DNA: TGTGCCACCAGCAGAGGAGGGGGGAGCGACGAGCAGTACTTC

V gene: TRBV6-1
D gene: NA
clone size: NA
J gene: TRBJ2-1
CDR3 protein: CASNSGWSYNEQFF
CDR3 DNA: TGTGCCAGCAATTCGGGCTGGTCCTACAATGAGCAGTTCTTC

V gene: TRBV7-8
D gene: NA
clone size: many
J gene: TRBJ1-4
CDR3 protein: CASSQGPRGSEKLFF
CDR3 DNA: TGTGCCAGCAGCCAAGGGCCAAGGGGGAGTGAAAAACTGTTTTTT

V gene: TRBV16
D gene: NA
clone size: NA
J gene: TRBJ1-1
CDR3 protein: CASSQSQSYTEAFF
CDR3 DNA: TGTGCCAGCAGCCAATCTCAGAGCTACACTGAAGCTTTCTTT

V gene: TRBV20-1
D gene: TRBD2
clone size: NA
J gene: TRBJ2-3
CDR3 protein: CSATSGGAPDTQYF
CDR3 DNA: TGCAGTGCTACTAGCGGGGGGGCCCCAGATACGCAGTATTTT

V gene: TRBV7-8
D gene: NA
clone size: few
J gene: TRBJ2-6
CDR3 protein: CASSLPVASGANVLTF
CDR3 DNA: TGTGCCAGCAGCTTACCCGTGGCGTCTGGGGCCAACGTCCTGACTTTC

V gene: TRBV29-1
D gene: NA
clone size: few
J gene: TRBJ1-1
CDR3 protein: CSVVRRMNTEAFF
CDR3 DNA: TGCAGCGTTGTGCGGCGGATGAACACTGAAGCTTTCTTT

V gene: TRBV4-1
D gene: NA
clone size: many
J gene: TRBJ2-3
CDR3 protein: CASSQDLSVPNTQYF
CDR3 DNA: TGCGCCAGCAGCCAAGATTTAAGCGTACCCAATACGCAGTATTTT

V gene: TRBV2
D gene: TRBD1
clone size: few
J gene: TRBJ2-2
CDR3 protein: CASSGTGGVTGELFF
CDR3 DNA: TGTGCCAGCAGTGGTACAGGGGGCGTCACCGGGGAGCTGTTTTTT

V gene: TRBV6-2/TRBV6-3
D gene: TRBD1
clone size: many
J gene: TRBJ1-1
CDR3 protein: CASSYGQVNTEAFF
CDR3 DNA: TGTGCCAGCAGTTACGGACAGGTGAACACTGAAGCTTTCTTT

V gene: TRBV6-5
D gene: TRBD1
clone size: NA
J gene: TRBJ2-6
CDR3 protein: CASSLQGELPYSGANVLTF
CDR3 DNA: TGTGCCAGCAGTTTACAGGGGGAGCTACCTTACTCTGGGGCCAACGTCCTGACTTTC

V gene: TRBV7-9
D gene: NA
clone size: many
J gene: TRBJ1-5
CDR3 protein: CASSPEGSNQPQHF
CDR3 DNA: TGTGCCAGCAGCCCGGAGGGGTCCAATCAGCCCCAGCATTTT

V gene: TRBV15
D gene: NA
clone size: NA
J gene: TRBJ1-6
CDR3 protein: CATSTVPDRRNSPLHF
CDR3 DNA: TGTGCCACCAGCACCGTCCCTGACAGGAGAAATTCACCCCTCCACTTT

V gene: TRBV14
D gene: TRBD1
clone size: few
J gene: TRBJ1-4
CDR3 protein: CASSQPQGISNEKLFF
CDR3 DNA: TGTGCCAGCAGCCAACCACAGGGGATAAGTAATGAAAAACTGTTTTTT

V gene: TRBV6-5
D gene: NA
clone size: many
J gene: TRBJ2-1
CDR3 protein: CASSYSREGNEQFF
CDR3 DNA: TGTGCCAGCAGTTACTCTCGTGAGGGGAATGAGCAGTTCTTC

V gene: TRBV6-1
D gene: TRBD1
clone size: many
J gene: TRBJ2-1
CDR3 protein: CASRYRGRSSYNEQFF
CDR3 DNA: TGTGCCAGCAGGTACAGGGGGCGTAGCTCCTACAATGAGCAGTTCTTC

V gene: TRBV7-9
D gene: TRBD1
clone size: few
J gene: TRBJ2-7
CDR3 protein: CASRPGQGNYEQYF
CDR3 DNA: TGTGCCAGCAGACCGGGACAGGGGAATTACGAGCAGTACTTC

V gene: TRBV18
D gene: NA
clone size: NA
J gene: TRBJ2-7
CDR3 protein: CASSRKHLSLSYEQYF
CDR3 DNA: TGTGCCAGCTCACGGAAACACCTTAGTTTATCCTACGAGCAGTACTTC

V gene: TRBV7-7
D gene: TRBD2
clone size: NA
J gene: TRBJ2-1
CDR3 protein: CASSLVPSLAGITGEQFF
CDR3 DNA: TGTGCCAGCAGCTTAGTCCCCTCACTAGCGGGAATTACGGGAGAGCAGTTCTTC

V gene: TRBV7-2
D gene: NA
clone size: few
J gene: TRBJ1-6
CDR3 protein: CASSLEFTANSPLHF
CDR3 DNA: TGTGCCAGCAGCTTAGAGTTTACAGCGAATTCACCCCTCCACTTT